This T cell receptor beta chain emerged from a study of blood T cell repertoires in COVID-19. Repertoires were generated with immunoSEQ multiplex PCR, while TCRdb's copy carries only in-frame clones and drops some. Of under 200,000 clones listed, approximately 84% are singletons. Donors were grouped by their self-reported clinical history. The receptor's source is a woman in her forties or fifties who had recovered from COVID-19. What was sequenced was PBMCs or T cells enriched from blood (not recorded which).

DNA for the CDR3: TGTGCCAGCTCCCCAGGGCTAGCGGCTAACAATGAGCAGTTCTTC. It codes for CASSPGLAANNEQFF. The chain joins TRBV18 to TRBJ2-1; 7 bases agree with TRBD2. The V gene end was trimmed by 6 bases and the J gene end by 5 bases; junction bases not matched to a gene: 10. CDR1 KGHSH and CDR2 LQKENI come from the germline V gene. The CDR3 loop spans 15 amino acids.